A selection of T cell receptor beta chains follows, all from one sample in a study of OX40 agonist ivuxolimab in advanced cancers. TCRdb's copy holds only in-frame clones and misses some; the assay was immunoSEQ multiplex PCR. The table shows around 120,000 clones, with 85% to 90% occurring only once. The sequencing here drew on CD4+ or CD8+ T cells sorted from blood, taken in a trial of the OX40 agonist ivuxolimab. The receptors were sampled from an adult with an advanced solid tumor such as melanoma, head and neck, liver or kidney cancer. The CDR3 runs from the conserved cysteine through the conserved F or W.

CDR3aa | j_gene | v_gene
CASSRLLDTEAFF | TRBJ1-1 | TRBV10-1
CASSPRAGRETQYF | TRBJ2-5 | TRBV14
CASSLGPSYEQYF | TRBJ2-7 | TRBV28
CASSMGQNYGYTF | TRBJ1-2 | TRBV28
CSSRDQVRAFF | TRBJ1-1 | TRBV29-1
CASSSGQVGEQYF | TRBJ2-7 | TRBV4-1
CASSLGGGEDTQYF | TRBJ2-3 | TRBV7-7
CSVGGSYEQYF | TRBJ2-7 | TRBV29-1
CASSHLRDRSYGYTF | TRBJ1-2 | TRBV28
CASSDRPPGTDTQYF | TRBJ2-3 | TRBV6-1
CASSDRVSTDTQYF | TRBJ2-3 | TRBV5-1